The clone carrying this TCR beta chain showed up just a few times. Its target is not known. Unmatched junction bases numbered 11, after V lost 3 bases and J lost 9 bases. The V gene's germline CDR1 is MNHEY and CDR2 SVGAGI. The CDR3 consists of 15 residues. The record originates from a study of molecular identifiers for immune sequencing clone quantification. In TCRdb, the PCR reads were re-called with MiXCR into one record per CDR3 protein. The sample shows 400,000 to 600,000 distinct CDR3 sequences, roughly a fifth of them seen only once. Overall study results and limits: Reportedly, one cell's Jurkat TCR RNA was detected within 1,200,000 naive CD8 cells. The study found clones above 20 RNA copies held over 99% of effector molecules and under 1% in naive cells.

This rearrangement joins TRBV6-5 to TRBJ2-7; 10 bases align to TRBD2. The sample consisted of naive CD8+ T cells from blood, with Jurkat cell RNA spiked in. Subset specified: FACS-sorted CD8+CD4-CCR7+CD45RA+ naive T cells. This TCR derives from a human donor in good health. Some libraries in this study had Jurkat cell RNA spiked in. The CDR3 sequence: CASSYHPSGSSPQYF. CDR3 DNA: TGTGCCAGCAGTTATCACCCTAGCGGGAGCTCGCCGCAGTACTTC.